The present T cell receptor (beta chain) was sequenced within a study of cytomegalovirus exposure and HLA in healthy donors. The PCR ran on 60 Vbeta and 13 Jbeta primers. Only in-frame clones appear in the TCRdb table, and some are missing; sequencing was by immunoSEQ multiplex PCR. This sample has roughly 200,000 clones, with 77% found just once. After removal of 7 bases from V and 5 bases from J, the junction contained 6 bases not matched to a gene. This CDR3 is built from 14 residues. Germline CDR1 GTSNPN, CDR2 SVGIG (reference sequence). V usage is TRBV30 and J usage is TRBJ2-5; 14 bases align to TRBD2. This clonotype was sampled from a woman between 55 and 75 years old in good health and CMV-seropositive. The sequenced sample was PBMCs. CDR3 region: CALGLAGGPETQYF. The CDR3 nucleotides read TGTGCCTTAGGACTAGCGGGGGGACCGGAGACCCAGTACTTC.